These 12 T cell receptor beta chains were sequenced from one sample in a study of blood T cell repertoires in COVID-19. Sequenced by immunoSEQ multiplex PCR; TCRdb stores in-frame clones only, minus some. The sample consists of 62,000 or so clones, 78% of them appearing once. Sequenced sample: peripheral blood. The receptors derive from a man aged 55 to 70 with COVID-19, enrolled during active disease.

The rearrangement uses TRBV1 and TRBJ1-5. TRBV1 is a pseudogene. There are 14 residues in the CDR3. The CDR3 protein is CTSPGVWGNQPQHF. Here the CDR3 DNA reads TGCACCAGCCCCGGGGTTTGGGGCAATCAGCCCCAGCATTTT.

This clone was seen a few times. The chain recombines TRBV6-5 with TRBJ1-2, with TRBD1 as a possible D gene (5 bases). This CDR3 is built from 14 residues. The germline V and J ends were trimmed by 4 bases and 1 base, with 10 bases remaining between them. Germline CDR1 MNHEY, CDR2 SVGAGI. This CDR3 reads CASSLDTFNYGYTF. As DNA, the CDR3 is TGTGCCAGCAGTTTGGACACTTTTAACTATGGCTACACCTTC.

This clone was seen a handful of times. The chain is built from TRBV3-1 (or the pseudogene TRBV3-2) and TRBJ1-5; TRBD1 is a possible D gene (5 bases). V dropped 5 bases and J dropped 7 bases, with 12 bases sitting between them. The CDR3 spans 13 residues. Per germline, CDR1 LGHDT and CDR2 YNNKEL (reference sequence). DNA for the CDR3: TGTGCCAGCAGCGGGGGGAGGGACCAGCCCCAGCATTTT. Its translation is CASSGGRDQPQHF.

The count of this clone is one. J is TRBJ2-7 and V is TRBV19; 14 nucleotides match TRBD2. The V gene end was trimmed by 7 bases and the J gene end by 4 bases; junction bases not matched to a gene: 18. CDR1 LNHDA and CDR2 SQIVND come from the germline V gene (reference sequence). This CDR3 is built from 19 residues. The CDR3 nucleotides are TGTGCCAGTACCATCCGGGCAGTGGGGACTAGCGGGAGTAGATACGAGCAGTACTTC. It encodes CASTIRAVGTSGSRYEQYF.

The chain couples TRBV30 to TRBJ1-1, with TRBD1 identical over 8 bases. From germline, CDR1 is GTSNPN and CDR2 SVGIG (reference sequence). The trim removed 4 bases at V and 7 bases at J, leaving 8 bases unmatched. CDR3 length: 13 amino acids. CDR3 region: CAWKDRASVEAFF. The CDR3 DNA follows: TGTGCCTGGAAGGACAGGGCGTCGGTTGAAGCTTTCTTT. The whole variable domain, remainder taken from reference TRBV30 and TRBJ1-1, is SQTIHQWPATLVQPVGSPLSLECTVEGTSNPNLYWYRQAAGRGLQLLFYSVGIGQISSEVPQNLSASRPQDRQFILSSKKLLLSDSGFYLCAWKDRASVEAFFGQGTRLTVV.

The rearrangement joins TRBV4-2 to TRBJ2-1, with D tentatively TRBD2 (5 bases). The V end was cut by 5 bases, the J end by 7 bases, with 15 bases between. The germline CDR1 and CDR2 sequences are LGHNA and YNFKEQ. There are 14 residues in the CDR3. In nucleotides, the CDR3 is TGTGCCAGCAGCGGACTCGAATGGGTGAATGAGCAGTTCTTC. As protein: CASSGLEWVNEQFF.

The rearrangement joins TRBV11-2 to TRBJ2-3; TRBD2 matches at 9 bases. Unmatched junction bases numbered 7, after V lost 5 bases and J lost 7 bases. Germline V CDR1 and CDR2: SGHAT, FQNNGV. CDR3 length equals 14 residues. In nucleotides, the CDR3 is TGTGCCAGCAGCAGTAGCGGGGGAATATATACGCAGTATTTT. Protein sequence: CASSSSGGIYTQYF.

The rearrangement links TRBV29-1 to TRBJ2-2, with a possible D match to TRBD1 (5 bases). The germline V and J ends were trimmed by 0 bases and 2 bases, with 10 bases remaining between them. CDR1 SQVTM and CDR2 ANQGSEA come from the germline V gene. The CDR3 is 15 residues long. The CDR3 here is CSVEDDSLNTGELFF. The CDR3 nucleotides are TGCAGCGTTGAAGATGACAGCCTCAACACCGGGGAGCTGTTTTTT.

The CDR3 here is CASSQRDSRYGYTF. CDR3 nucleotides: TGTGCCAGCAGCCAACGGGACTCCCGCTATGGCTACACCTTC. The V call is TRBV3-1 (or the pseudogene TRBV3-2), the J call TRBJ1-2; perhaps TRBD1 as D (5 bases). The germline V and J ends were trimmed by 2 bases and 4 bases, with 11 bases remaining between them. This CDR3 has 14 amino acids. Germline V gives CDR1 LGHDT, CDR2 YNNKEL (reference sequence).

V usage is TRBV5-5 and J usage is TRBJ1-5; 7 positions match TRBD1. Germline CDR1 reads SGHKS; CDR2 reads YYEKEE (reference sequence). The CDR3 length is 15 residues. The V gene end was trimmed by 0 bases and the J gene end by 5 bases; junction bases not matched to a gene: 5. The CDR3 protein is CASSLEPGGHQPQHF. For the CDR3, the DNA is TGTGCCAGCAGCTTGGAACCAGGGGGACATCAGCCCCAGCATTTT.

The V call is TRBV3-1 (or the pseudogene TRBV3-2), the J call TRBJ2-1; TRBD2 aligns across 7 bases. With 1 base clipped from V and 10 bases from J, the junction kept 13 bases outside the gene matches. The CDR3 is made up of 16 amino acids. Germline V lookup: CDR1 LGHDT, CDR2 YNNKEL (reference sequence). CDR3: CASSQGRLVGGREQFF. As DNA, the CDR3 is TGTGCCAGCAGCCAAGGCCGACTAGTCGGGGGGAGGGAGCAGTTCTTC.

Here the CDR3 reads CASRSQMNTGELFF. The CDR3 nucleotides are TGTGCCAGCAGGAGTCAAATGAACACCGGGGAGCTGTTTTTT. V gene TRBV28 combines with J gene TRBJ2-2, with D unclear. The germline gives CDR1 MDHEN, CDR2 SYDVKM. V lost 6 bases and J lost 1, with 9 bases in between. The CDR3 loop spans 14 amino acids.